The clone carrying this TCR beta chain appeared a few times. Its target is unknown. These data come from a study of T cell repertoires in cytomegalovirus infection. At the level of the study: Public signatures in TCR beta pointed to CMV infection and matching HLA type. Study observations and caveats: Ex vivo responses were dominated by HLA-C-restricted CMV-specific TCR beta clonotypes. Cumulative public TCR beta family frequency identified carriers of CMV plus the relevant HLA.

J was trimmed by 8 bases and V by 3 bases; bases with no gene match: 5. The CDR3 spans 14 residues. CDR1 SGHTA and CDR2 FQGNSA come from the germline V gene. TCRdb processed the reads anew with MiXCR; each CDR3 protein has one entry. This table has some 350,000 distinct CDR3 sequences, 15% to 20% appearing once. The TCR comes from a human donor in good health (CMV status not recorded). Some clones in this sample may be carry-over from other donors' samples. The chain is built from TRBV7-2 and TRBJ2-1, with 9 bases lining up with TRBD1. The material sequenced was PBMCs. CDR3 sequence: CASSFQTGGDEQFF. CDR3 sequence (DNA): TGTGCCAGCAGCTTCCAGACAGGGGGAGATGAGCAGTTCTTC.